This TCR beta chain was recovered during a study of human T cells and chemical hapten exposure. Looking at the study overall: Small differences in pooled library volume mainly drove the variation in TCR yields per sample.

Between the trimmed V and J ends, which lost 6 bases and 0 bases, there was a span of 12 bases. The germline V gene has CDR1 SQVTM and CDR2 ANQGSEA. The CDR3 has 13 residues. Library preparation tagged each individual cDNA molecule with a unique molecular identifier. TCRdb used MiXCR to reprocess the RACE reads, holding one entry per CDR3 protein. The sample comprises tens of thousands of distinct CDR3 sequences, 9.8% of which are singletons, and 3% to 3.5% rests with the top ten. General study points: In the PT1 data, expanded TCR counts showed a positive correlation with patch test score.

Time point meaning: patch test 1, 2 weeks after DPC sensitization. Treatment reported: therapeutic diphenylcyclopropenone sensitization with weekly scalp DPC. Donors, patients with alopecia ranging from 18 to 70 years old and judged suitable for DPC, provided samples. This clonotype is classed as medium-sized. Antigen: not known. The material sequenced was whole blood, taken in connection with sensitization to the hapten diphenylcyclopropenone (DPC). The TCR was taken from a woman aged 40 to 49 with alopecia areata. Some clones in this sample may be carry-over from other donors' samples. The rearrangement links TRBV29-1 to TRBJ2-7; D possibly corresponds to TRBD2 (6 bases). The CDR3 DNA reads as TGCAGCGTGCAGCGGGCCAACTCCTACGAGCAGTACTTC. Residues: CSVQRANSYEQYF.